This T cell receptor beta chain emerged from a study of shared clonotypes between healthy human individuals (TCRdb year 2020). In the study overall: A couple of women and a few men aged 18 to 49 years were included in the cohort. Blood TCR repertoires of a handful of healthy adults were deeply sequenced to estimate repertoire size and the extent of clonotype sharing between individuals. Different laboratories and diverse techniques were used to prepare libraries and sequence TCR repertoires, to increase sequencing depth and limit assay-specific biases. Between about 0.8 and 9 billion PBMCs per donor were obtained by leukapheresis. For each donor, CD4 naive and CD4 memory were each run on three plates, CD8 naive on two plates, and CD8 memory on one plate.

V is reduced by 3 bases and J by 6 bases, leaving a spacing of 9 bases between them. The CDR3 has 13 amino acids, counting the end cysteine and phenylalanine. The entry retains the CDR3 DNA only, 39 bases that are in frame from base 1. CDR1 and CDR2 (SGHDN, FVKESK) derive from the germline V gene. TCR CDR3 regions were amplified from genomic DNA by multiplex PCR using the deep immunoSEQ assay. For each cell subset, the extracted genomic DNA was distributed evenly across all wells of several immunoSEQ 96-well plates, and each plate served as one replicate. For sorted subsets, around 0.2 ug of genomic DNA, equivalent to 25,000 to 30,000 T cell genomes, went into each replicate PCR. Purified libraries were measured with a Qubit 3.0 fluorometer, size-checked on a Bioanalyzer 2100, and measured again with the KAPA Library Quantification kit. A separate single-read 150-cycle Illumina NextSeq 550 flow cell was used to sequence each immunoSEQ 96-well plate. Turning to the authors' computational methods: Because the immunoSEQ output included only junctional sequences and no quality scores, the filtering could not be the same as the filtering used for full-length reads. To assign V/J genes and CDR3, sequences were annotated using PyIR, a Python wrapper for IgBLAST v1.9, with IMGT germline references. Reads with weak V/J assignments (E-value above 1e-6), missing CDR3, stop codons, out-of-frame junctions, or ambiguous translated residues were removed. A V3J clonotype was defined by an identical inferred V gene, J gene, and CDR3 amino acid sequence. Percentage overlap between repertoires was computed as shared unique clonotypes divided by the size of the smaller repertoire. Richness of each repertoire was evaluated using RTK rarefaction, the Chao1 estimator, and Recon v2.1 estimates of unobserved clonotypes. Generation probabilities for all TCRbeta clonotypes obtained by the gDNA method from a handful of donors were computed using OLGA. Not all clones reach the TCRdb copy of this immuneACCESS table, which keeps in-frame sequences only. Checked studies attribute under half of the gap to unresolved V genes and leave the rest unexplained. V, J and clone size derive from that table, while D and trimming were established from the DNA sequence. In all, the sample holds about 1 million clones, and about three quarters of those were seen once. The ten largest make up approximately 1.5% of the sample.

Comments on this clone: The antigen this receptor binds is unknown. Qualities for individual bases were not recorded, and no much larger clone is one base off.

Study-wide findings and limitations: When a handful of donors were compared, the shared fraction of clonotypes was about 5% for naive CD4, around 3.5% for naive CD8, 2.3% for memory CD4, and 0.4% for memory CD8. Estimated clonotype richness was generally larger for naive than for memory subsets. Sampling was limited to blood, and TCR repertoires in tissue likely differ from TCR repertoires in blood. Even with the large sequencing depth, rarefaction of the sorted-subset datasets indicated that sequencing was incomplete. Because the study included a small number of donors, the genetic and exposure-history diversity represented was limited. Based on pairwise subsampling, the degree of clonotype sharing among donors was expected to be affected by sequencing depth. Clonotypes shared by all four sorted-subset donors showed higher generation probabilities than non-shared clonotypes.

Healthy HIV-negative adults with no recently reported acute infections or vaccinations were included as donors. All donors were Caucasian adults living in Nashville, Tennessee, USA. CD4+ T cells were enriched by magnetic negative selection; naive cells were then positively selected on CD45RA, and the negative fraction formed the memory subset. Blood was collected by leukapheresis, and PBMCs were isolated by Ficoll-Histopaque density gradient centrifugation and then cryopreserved in liquid nitrogen vapor phase. Analytical flow cytometry was used to check the purity and quantity of each magnetically sorted T cell population. From each sorted fraction, genomic DNA was isolated and quantified by UV absorbance on a Nanodrop 2000c.

This receptor chain uses TRBV14 and TRBJ2-4; the D gene assignment is ambiguous. The receptor comes from a man younger than 35 in good health. Sequenced sample: memory CD4+ T cells sorted from blood. Taken with the paper, the label for cell subset or site translates to: CD45RA-negative fraction. The CDR3 region has the sequence CASSHRPGNIQYF. The bases read TGTGCCAGCAGCCATAGGCCGGGAAACATTCAGTACTTC.